This section outlines one TCR beta chain sequence together with its context. Its specificity is unknown. For the second PCR, which ran for 7 to 11 cycles, a sample-barcoded 5' primer and a J-beta primer mix were used. TCRdb reprocessed the 5' RACE reads via MiXCR and lists one record per CDR3 protein. This table has 1.5 million to 2 million distinct CDR3 sequences, around half appearing once. The data belong to a study of blood T cells in healthy people across ages. Whole-study results and caveats: Among T cells, TCR beta diversity per million cells dropped roughly linearly as age rose. Naive T cell percentage strongly correlated with TCR beta diversity.

The germline V gene encodes CDR1 MDHEN and CDR2 SYDVKM. The CDR3 extends over 19 amino acids. V shed 3 bases and J shed 0 bases, with 18 bases lying between them. This sequence joins TRBV28 and TRBJ2-6, with a possible D match to TRBD2 (5 bases). This receptor was taken from a woman in her 40s in good health. The sequenced material came from blood. CDR3 coding DNA: TGTGCCAGCAGTTTGAGGGCGACACTCCCAATCTCTGGGGCCAACGTCCTGACTTTC. This sequence encodes CASSLRATLPISGANVLTF.